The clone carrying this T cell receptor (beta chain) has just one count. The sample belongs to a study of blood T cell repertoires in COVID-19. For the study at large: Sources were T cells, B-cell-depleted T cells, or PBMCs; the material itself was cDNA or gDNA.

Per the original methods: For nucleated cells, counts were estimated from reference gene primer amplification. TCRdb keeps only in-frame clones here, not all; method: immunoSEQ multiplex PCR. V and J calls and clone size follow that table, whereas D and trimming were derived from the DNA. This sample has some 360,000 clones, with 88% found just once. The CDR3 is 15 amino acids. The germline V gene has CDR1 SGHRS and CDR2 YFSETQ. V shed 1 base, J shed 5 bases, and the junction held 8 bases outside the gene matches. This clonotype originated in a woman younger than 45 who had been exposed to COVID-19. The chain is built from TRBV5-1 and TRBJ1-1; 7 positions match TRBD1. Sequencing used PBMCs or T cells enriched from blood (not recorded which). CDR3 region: CASSLIQGSRTEAFF. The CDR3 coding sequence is TGCGCCAGCAGCTTGATACAGGGGTCGAGGACTGAAGCTTTCTTT.